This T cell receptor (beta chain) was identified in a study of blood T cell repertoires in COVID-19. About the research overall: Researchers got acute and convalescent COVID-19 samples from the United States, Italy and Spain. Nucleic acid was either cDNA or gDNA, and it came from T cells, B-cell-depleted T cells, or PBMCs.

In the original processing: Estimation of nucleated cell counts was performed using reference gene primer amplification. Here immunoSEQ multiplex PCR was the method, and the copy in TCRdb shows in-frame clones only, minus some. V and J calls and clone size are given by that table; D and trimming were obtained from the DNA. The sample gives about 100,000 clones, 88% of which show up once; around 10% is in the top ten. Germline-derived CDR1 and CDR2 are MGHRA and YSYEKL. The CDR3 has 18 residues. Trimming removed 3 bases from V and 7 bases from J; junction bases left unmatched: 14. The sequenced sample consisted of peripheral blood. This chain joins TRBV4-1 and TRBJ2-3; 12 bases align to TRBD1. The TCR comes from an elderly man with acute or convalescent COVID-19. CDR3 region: CASSQGAPGTGGVNTQYF. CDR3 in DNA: TGCGCCAGCAGCCAGGGTGCACCCGGGACAGGGGGCGTAAATACGCAGTATTTT.